The next 13 T cell receptor beta chains were all read from a single sample in a study of Ad26.COV2.S vaccination and SARS-CoV-2 variants. Generated by immunoSEQ multiplex PCR, the TCRdb table keeps only in-frame clones and is missing some. The repertoire holds around 350,000 clones, with 70% to 90% as singletons. The treatment denotes: around 19 received Ad26.COV2.S at low or high dose, single or two shots; roughly five received placebo; per-sample allocation not given. Collection of the samples took place on day 63 after the first injection of vaccine or placebo. Sequenced material: peripheral blood, taken in a trial of Ad26.COV2.S vaccine versus placebo. Source of these receptors: a person aged 18 to 59 who received the Ad26.COV2.S COVID-19 vaccine or a placebo.

This sequence joins TRBV19 and TRBJ1-5; tentative D call: TRBD1 (5 bases). V lost 5 bases to trimming and J lost 0 bases, with 11 bases between them. This CDR3 has 15 residues. Germline CDR1 reads LNHDA; CDR2 reads SQIVND (reference sequence). CDR3 protein: CASSPGDVSNQPQHF. The CDR3 DNA follows: TGTGCCAGTAGTCCTGGGGACGTTAGCAATCAGCCCCAGCATTTT.

In nucleotides, the CDR3 is TGTGCCAGCAGCACCCAGGCGGCAGGTCCCATTCTCAATGAGCAGTTCTTC. It yields the protein CASSTQAAGPILNEQFF. This sequence joins TRBV7-2 and TRBJ2-1, with unresolved D. The V end was cut by 5 bases, the J end by 6 bases, with 23 bases between. The length of the CDR3 is 17 residues. Germline CDR1 SGHTA, CDR2 FQGNSA.

The J gene is TRBJ2-1, the V gene TRBV7-9; 13 nucleotides match TRBD2. The CDR3 spans 16 residues. The trim removed 4 bases at V and 7 bases at J, leaving 7 bases unmatched. The germline V gene encodes CDR1 SEHNR and CDR2 FQNEAQ (reference sequence). The CDR3 reads CASSYGTSGGANEQFF. The CDR3 DNA reads TGTGCCAGCAGCTATGGTACTAGCGGGGGGGCGAATGAGCAGTTCTTC.

V gene TRBV28 combines with J gene TRBJ1-2; D is unclear. V was cut by 6 bases and J by 8 bases, with 19 bases left in between. CDR3 length: 14 amino acids. The germline gives CDR1 MDHEN, CDR2 SYDVKM. The CDR3 region has the DNA TGTGCCAGCAGCTCATCCGGAGGGCGCTTAGGCTACACCTTC. It translates to CASSSSGGRLGYTF.

This chain links TRBV2 with TRBJ1-2; no clear D. The CDR3 is 12 residues long. CDR1 and CDR2 (germline): SNHLY, FYNNEI. V was shortened by 6 bases and J by 3 bases, with 8 bases between the two germline ends. The CDR3, as DNA: TGTGCCAGCAGGGCAGTGGACTATGGCTACACCTTC. Protein: CASRAVDYGYTF.

This clone was picked up one time. V gene TRBV6-5 combines with J gene TRBJ1-1, with D perhaps matching TRBD1 (5 bases). Per the germline V gene, CDR1 is MNHEY and CDR2 is SVGAGI. V lost 6 bases and J 11 bases, leaving 19 bases between the germline ends. This CDR3 has 13 amino acids. Here the CDR3 DNA reads TGTGCCAGCAGCGGAGAGTGGGGGGTTGAGGCTTTCTTT. As protein: CASSGEWGVEAFF.

This clone has a count of ten or more. This same CDR3 is encoded by further DNA sequences in the sample. The chain carries TRBV9 and TRBJ1-5; TRBD1 might be the D (5 bases). Germline CDR1 SGDLS, CDR2 YYNGEE. Trimming took off 2 bases at V and 6 bases at J, with 9 bases between the two ends. The CDR3 has 13 residues. The CDR3 nucleotides are TGTGCCAGCAGCGTTGGGACCCTTCAGCCCCAGCATTTT. Translating gives CASSVGTLQPQHF.

This sequence joins TRBV4-3 and TRBJ1-6; D call uncertain. Between the trimmed V and J ends, which lost 0 bases and 5 bases, there was a span of 8 bases. The germline V gene encodes CDR1 LGHNA and CDR2 YSLEER. The CDR3 has 15 amino acids. In DNA form, the CDR3 reads TGCGCCAGCAGCCAAGATCGGGAGAATAATTCACCCCTCCACTTT. It specifies CASSQDRENNSPLHF.

This clone showed up many times. V is TRBV5-8 and J is TRBJ1-5, with TRBD1 identical over 7 bases. The CDR3 loop spans 13 amino acids. Germline CDR1 reads SGHTS; CDR2 reads YDEGEE. Trimming cost V 3 bases and J 5 bases; bases outside gene matches: 2. The CDR3 is CASSWDSYQPQHF. The CDR3 DNA sequence: TGTGCCAGCAGCTGGGACAGCTATCAGCCCCAGCATTTT.

This rearrangement joins TRBV4-1 to TRBJ2-3; D is ambiguous. V dropped 2 bases and J dropped 5 bases, with 11 bases sitting between them. The CDR3 covers 14 residues. CDR1 is MGHRA, CDR2 YSYEKL, per germline. The CDR3 DNA sequence: TGCGCCAGCAGCCAAAAAAGCTCTAGAGATACGCAGTATTTT. Translating it yields CASSQKSSRDTQYF.

CDR3 sequence: CASSGGGGSSGANVLTF. DNA for the CDR3: TGTGCCAGCAGCGGAGGTGGGGGCAGCTCTGGGGCCAACGTCCTGACTTTC. The chain has TRBV7-2 and TRBJ2-6; D possibly corresponds to TRBD1 (6 bases). Germline V lookup: CDR1 SGHTA, CDR2 FQGNSA. V lost 5 bases and J lost 0, with 14 bases in between. CDR3 length equals 17 residues.

V gene TRBV28 combines with J gene TRBJ1-1, with D possibly TRBD1 on 5 matching bases. The V end was cut by 8 bases, the J end by 0 bases, with 13 bases between. Germline V lookup: CDR1 MDHEN, CDR2 SYDVKM. The CDR3 covers 14 residues. Written as DNA, the CDR3 is TGTGCCAGCCTCAGGGCGCAAATGAACACTGAAGCTTTCTTT. This codes for CASLRAQMNTEAFF.

This clone occurred once. V and J are TRBV12-3 or TRBV12-4 and TRBJ1-2, with D uncertain. V was trimmed by 5 bases and J by 4 bases, leaving 11 bases between them. There are 13 residues in the CDR3. CDR3 coding DNA: TGTGCCAGCAGTGAACTCCAGCCCTATGGCTACACCTTC. It translates to CASSELQPYGYTF.